These T cell receptor beta chains were read from a single sample in a study of technical replicates of blood from several donors. Clones were read by immunoSEQ multiplex PCR, and TCRdb kept only the in-frame ones, dropping some. The data contain roughly 60,000 clones, 91% of them singletons. Sequencing was performed on PBMCs. The receptors derive from a human donor in good health. Some clones in this sample may be carry-over from other donors' samples. Both conserved end residues are part of each CDR3. The order of the fields is CDR3 protein, CDR3 DNA, clone size, J gene, D gene, V gene. The D gene is left open where the match is weak. The size entry is marked missing in some rows and otherwise reads once, few, many or a size class.

CATSRERGTATYEQYF,TGTGCCACCAGCAGGGAGAGGGGGACGGCTACCTACGAGCAGTACTTC,once,TRBJ2-7,-,TRBV15
CASSLEPRGDTEAFF,TGTGCCAGCAGCTTAGAACCCAGGGGTGACACTGAAGCTTTCTTT,-,TRBJ1-1,-,TRBV7-9
CASSRDRGDYGYTF,TGTGCCAGCAGTAGGGACAGGGGAGACTATGGCTACACCTTC,medium-sized,TRBJ1-2,TRBD1,TRBV27
CASSLSGTGYTF,TGTGCCAGCAGCTTATCGGGTACGGGCTACACCTTC,once,TRBJ1-2,-,TRBV7-2
CSVVEEQETQYF,TGCAGCGTGGTTGAGGAGCAAGAGACCCAGTACTTC,-,TRBJ2-5,-,TRBV29-1
CASSLVPAGGVYNEQFF,TGTGCCAGCAGCTTAGTCCCAGCGGGTGGTGTCTACAATGAGCAGTTCTTC,-,TRBJ2-1,-,TRBV7-6
CASSQEGSGGGDTQYF,TGTGCCAGCAGCCAAGAAGGTAGCGGGGGTGGAGATACGCAGTATTTT,-,TRBJ2-3,TRBD2,TRBV4-2
CASSSLAGGNTGELFF,TGTGCCAGCAGCTCACTAGCGGGAGGAAACACCGGGGAGCTGTTTTTT,-,TRBJ2-2,TRBD2,TRBV5-6
CASSPGGGGDYGYTF,TGTGCCAGCTCACCCGGCGGAGGCGGTGACTATGGCTACACCTTC,-,TRBJ1-2,-,TRBV18
CASSSTGGGETQYF,TGTGCCAGCAGCTCCACAGGGGGCGGAGAGACCCAGTACTTC,-,TRBJ2-5,TRBD1,TRBV7-9
CASSPQRRADTQYF,TGTGCCAGCAGTCCCCAGAGACGGGCAGATACGCAGTATTTT,-,TRBJ2-3,-,TRBV6-5
CASSLDGTGTYEQYF,TGCGCCAGCAGCTTGGACGGGACAGGGACATACGAGCAGTACTTC,-,TRBJ2-7,TRBD1,TRBV5-1
CASSVRVNTGELFF,TGTGCCAGTAGTGTGAGGGTGAACACCGGGGAGCTGTTTTTT,-,TRBJ2-2,-,TRBV19
CASSPLFSGKSYEQYF,TGTGCCAGCTCACCCCTGTTTAGCGGGAAATCCTACGAGCAGTACTTC,few,TRBJ2-7,TRBD2,TRBV18
CSVIPGQGTTDTQYF,TGCAGCGTTATCCCGGGACAGGGGACGACAGATACGCAGTATTTT,-,TRBJ2-3,TRBD1,TRBV29-1
CASSHSREGANSPLHF,TGTGCCAGCAGCCATAGTAGGGAGGGCGCTAATTCACCCCTCCACTTT,-,TRBJ1-6,-,TRBV5-5
CASSFTGASSYEQYF,TGTGCCAGTAGTTTTACAGGGGCGAGCTCCTACGAGCAGTACTTC,-,TRBJ2-7,TRBD1,TRBV19
CSVLGPSLSYNEQFF,TGCAGCGTTCTGGGGCCCTCCCTCTCCTACAATGAGCAGTTCTTC,-,TRBJ2-1,-,TRBV29-1
CAISLAGGPDTQYF,TGTGCCATCAGTTTAGCGGGAGGGCCCGATACGCAGTATTTT,-,TRBJ2-3,TRBD2,TRBV10-3
CASSSNPGQRSYNSPLHF,TGTGCCAGCAGCTCAAACCCGGGACAGCGCTCCTATAATTCACCCCTCCACTTT,-,TRBJ1-6,TRBD1,TRBV7-2
CASSRTSGPDTQYF,TGTGCCAGCAGTAGGACTAGCGGACCAGATACGCAGTATTTT,-,TRBJ2-3,TRBD2,TRBV2
CASTEGVTPRNTIYF,TGTGCCAGCACAGAGGGGGTTACGCCCCGAAACACCATATATTTT,-,TRBJ1-3,-,TRBV5-6
CASTRLGSGELFF,TGTGCCAGCACCCGTCTCGGGTCGGGGGAGCTGTTTTTT,-,TRBJ2-2,-,TRBV2
CASSLVFDGNQPQHF,TGTGCCAGCAGCTTAGTATTTGACGGGAATCAGCCCCAGCATTTT,-,TRBJ1-5,-,TRBV7-8
CASSQGGAGSYNEQFF,TGTGCCAGCAGCCAAGGTGGGGCGGGGTCCTACAATGAGCAGTTCTTC,-,TRBJ2-1,-,TRBV4-2
CASSYSGGNYGYTF,TGTGCCAGCAGTTACTCCGGGGGGAACTACGGCTACACCTTC,-,TRBJ1-2,-,TRBV6-5
CASSTRQTLGQPQHF,TGTGCCAGCAGCACCCGACAGACCTTAGGGCAGCCCCAGCATTTT,-,TRBJ1-5,-,TRBV21-1
CASSVDGGMDSPLHF,TGTGCCAGCAGCGTAGACGGGGGAATGGATTCACCCCTCCACTTT,once,TRBJ1-6,-,TRBV9
CASRPTGARSNVLTF,TGTGCCAGCAGACCGACAGGGGCAAGATCCAACGTCCTGACTTTC,-,TRBJ2-6,-,TRBV21-1
CASSGGQLGQPQHF,TGTGCCAGCAGCGGGGGACAGTTAGGACAGCCCCAGCATTTT,-,TRBJ1-5,TRBD1,TRBV2
CASSVKRARSEQFF,TGTGCCAGCAGCGTTAAGCGCGCTCGGAGTGAGCAGTTCTTC,-,TRBJ2-1,-,TRBV9
CASSFSGGEQYF,TGTGCCAGCAGTTTTTCGGGGGGCGAGCAGTACTTC,-,TRBJ2-7,TRBD2,TRBV27
CASSQRLAGGEQYF,TGCGCCAGCAGCCAGAGACTAGCGGGCGGCGAGCAGTACTTC,-,TRBJ2-7,TRBD2,TRBV4-3
CANILAGGSYEQYF,TGTGCCAACATACTAGCGGGAGGTTCCTACGAGCAGTACTTC,few,TRBJ2-7,TRBD2,TRBV6-4
CASSTSRGTDTQYF,TGTGCCAGCAGCACTAGCCGGGGCACAGATACGCAGTATTTT,-,TRBJ2-3,-,TRBV4-2
CASKPQGLANYGYTF,TGTGCCAGTAAGCCCCAGGGGTTAGCTAACTATGGCTACACCTTC,-,TRBJ1-2,-,TRBV19
CASRRTGGAGMDTQYF,TGCGCCAGCAGGAGGACAGGGGGGGCCGGGATGGATACGCAGTATTTT,once,TRBJ2-3,TRBD1,TRBV5-1
CASSQQHRDLGNQPQHF,TGCGCCAGCAGCCAACAGCACAGGGACCTGGGCAATCAGCCCCAGCATTTT,-,TRBJ1-5,-,TRBV4-1
CASSIASGGTYEQYF,TGTGCCAGTAGTATTGCAAGCGGGGGCACTTACGAGCAGTACTTC,-,TRBJ2-7,TRBD2,TRBV19
CASSPPRPHTDTQYF,TGTGCCAGCAGCCCCCCGCGTCCCCACACAGATACGCAGTATTTT,-,TRBJ2-3,-,TRBV7-9
CASSDTGIEAFF,TGTGCCAGCAGTGACACCGGTATTGAAGCTTTCTTT,-,TRBJ1-1,-,TRBV25-1
CASSLVGAYNEQFF,TGTGCCAGCAGTTTGGTAGGGGCCTACAATGAGCAGTTCTTC,-,TRBJ2-1,-,TRBV27
CASSLDRSSNGGYTF,TGTGCCAGCAGCTTGGATCGGTCGTCAAACGGTGGCTACACCTTC,-,TRBJ1-2,-,TRBV5-6
CASSFGQGANYEQYF,TGTGCCAGCAGCTTCGGACAGGGGGCAAACTACGAGCAGTACTTC,-,TRBJ2-7,TRBD1,TRBV9
CASIPGGLVRVTDTQYF,TGTGCCAGCATCCCCGGCGGACTAGTCAGGGTTACAGATACGCAGTATTTT,-,TRBJ2-3,TRBD2,TRBV27